This TCR beta chain derives from a study of cytomegalovirus exposure and HLA in healthy donors (dated by TCRdb to 2016 to 2017). As for the study more broadly: According to an earlier analysis of several hundred of the donors, about 190 million T cells yielded over 90 million unique TCR beta sequences and about 300 Gb of sequence data. An early release that covered about 600 HLA-typed donors contained approximately 290 gigabases of sequencing data and roughly 84 million unique TCR sequences. Of the approximately 370 genotyped donors, approximately 81% were placed in the genetic ancestry cluster associated with self-reported Caucasian donors. The aim of the study was to test whether cataloging public T cell receptors could identify signatures of past pathogen exposure. The study profiled the T cell repertoires of about 720 subjects by immunosequencing and related them to cytomegalovirus serostatus. In addition to the first cohort of 666 subjects, a separate validation cohort of 120 different subjects was used. High-throughput TCR immunosequencing, statistical association of individual TCRs with disease status, and machine learning were combined to predict cytomegalovirus infection status. To study patterns of TCR occurrence, a later analysis re-analyzed previously published TCR beta repertoires from 500 to 850 donors and added high-resolution HLA genotyping. Rather than using new phenotypic data, the later analysis identified candidate immune exposures from TCR beta sequences and from how often those sequences occurred across donors. An earlier analysis of around 580 of the donors used high-throughput TCR beta sequencing to judge whether each TCR beta V gene segment behaved as functional or pseudogenic. Donor age, sex, ethnicity and CMV serostatus were collected together with the repertoire data. A later genetic analysis took genome-wide SNP genotypes for about 55% of the 666 donors and used that subset as a discovery cohort. Every repertoire in the discovery cohort had been generated on one and the same sequencing platform. HLA typing covered class I and class II loci at four-digit resolution. The number of donors typed differed by locus, with 629-630 for A, B, C, DRB1 and DQB1, about 500 for DQA1, over 600 for DPA1, and around 430 for DPB1. Because of strong linkage in the cohort, five DR-DQ haplotypes were treated as single units for association and clustering. Across under 500 genotyped donors of the cohort, an average of about 220,000 unique TCR beta nucleotide sequences per donor were sequenced, and roughly 20% of those sequences were non-productive. The full study reports these points: Linkage disequilibrium might explain the correlated functional status among segregating V segments, but an unknown experimental factor could not be ruled out. The study gave a list of about 170 TCR beta chains associated with cytomegalovirus. The authors suggested that the approach could potentially be generalized to other disease states and immunological phenotypes. Compared with the roughly 720-donor mean, donors in an Asian-associated ancestry cluster had fewer N-insertions in productive TCRs, according to a later genetic analysis. Across donors, most TCR sequences were observed very rarely, whereas some public TCRs were present in many individuals. According to a later analysis, most CMV-associated TCR beta chains appeared to be HLA-restricted, and the HLA associations seemed to be driven largely by CMV exposure. In an earlier analysis of more than 500 of the donors, most TCR beta V segments appeared in productive rearrangements about 90% or about 30% of the time, broadly matching IMGT annotations. Compared with equally common non-associated chains, HLA-associated TCR beta chains in a later analysis were more clonally expanded and had lower generation probabilities. According to a later analysis, TCR association rates differed among HLA loci, with DRB1 alleles showing the most associated TCRs and HLA-C alleles showing the fewest. Several of the top co-occurrence clusters appeared to be linked to parvovirus B19, influenza, CMV and Epstein-Barr virus, according to a later analysis. At a false discovery rate of 0.05, a later analysis linked fewer than 20,000 TCR beta sequences to specific HLA alleles. Only TCR beta chains were sequenced in this cohort, and the absence of alpha or paired-chain data limited detectable features. Presence/absence analyses assumed roughly uniform sequencing depth across donors, an assumption that may not hold. CMV serostatus was the only immune exposure information available for the cohort. HLA typing was unavailable for some donors at each locus, so association tests used only the typed subset. Roughly 17 rarely observed V segments, including chromosome 9 orphons, were excluded from the earlier analysis of several hundred of the donors because counts were too low. An association between a missense DCLRE1C variant and V-gene and J-gene trimming of TCR beta chains was found in a later genetic analysis and replicated in an independent cohort. The sequencing pipeline was judged likely to have produced a cluster of highly shared sequence variants as a technical artifact. The 87-base-pair reads could not distinguish some IMGT-functional V segments, including TRBV6-2 and TRBV6-3, so those segments were excluded. A further reported finding was that TCR beta sequences accurately predicted the HLA-A and HLA-B alleles for most subjects in the first cohort. When HLA alleles, especially DR and DQ, strongly co-occurred, TCR associations were difficult to assign to individual alleles. In vitro tests confirmed that a few of the cytomegalovirus-associated TCR beta chains recognize cytomegalovirus antigens. The classifier was reported to diagnose cytomegalovirus status with high specificity and sensitivity in both the original and validation cohorts.

The cohort was made up of 500 to 850 healthy bone marrow donors. All cohort members were sampled while nominally healthy, although unrecorded immune exposures were likely present. The donor was CMV seropositive and belonged to the group of 270 or so seropositive cohort members. Each donor provided a peripheral blood sample, and peripheral blood mononuclear cells were used for TCR beta sequencing. Genomic DNA was extracted from the blood cell samples with the Qiagen DNeasy Blood Extraction Kit. The library came from the immunoSEQ multiplex PCR assay. For the multiplex PCR, a mixture combining 60 forward primers for TCR Vbeta segments and 13 reverse primers for TCR Jbeta segments was used. A multiplex PCR assay on genomic DNA amplified the CDR3 region of rearranged TCR beta genes. Amplified TCR beta libraries were sequenced as 87-base-pair reads on the Illumina HiSeq System. As for the original processing: A later analysis counted about 80 million unique TCR beta chains across the 600 to 850 repertoires, and some 12 million of these chains were shared by at least two donors. To remove PCR and sequencing errors, raw reads were error-corrected and collapsed into unique sequences using a nearest-neighbor algorithm that merged closely related sequences. V, D and J gene segments were assigned by aligning CDR3 sequences to IMGT reference sequences. For a sequence to be retained, a match of at least six nucleotides was required to both a V gene segment and a J gene segment. Rearrangements were called productive when the CDR3 lacked stop codons and stayed in frame with V and J; all others were non-productive. Following IMGT convention, CDR3 was defined as the stretch from the second conserved V-encoded cysteine up to the conserved J-encoded phenylalanine. The earlier analysis of about 530 of the donors excluded any sequence lacking an unambiguous match to a single V gene segment. In an earlier analysis of some 590 of the donors, a V segment was called functional when productive rearrangements were above 56.7%, and segregating when the standard deviation between donors exceeded 5%. A statistical classification framework was built to diagnose cytomegalovirus status from the catalog of TCR beta chain sequences. In a later analysis, TCR nucleotide sequences were compared against IMGT/GENE-DB human TR gene sequences so that V and J genes could be assigned. A later analysis assigned CDR3 sequences and most-parsimonious VDJ recombination scenarios with the TCRdist pipeline. In a later analysis, every TCR beta chain was defined by the combination of its CDR3 amino acid sequence and its V-gene family, and reads without a unique V-gene family were dropped. In a later analysis, 450 to 600 highly shared, low-generation-probability nucleotide sequences were removed to address suspected cross-contamination and a sequencing artifact. A later analysis calculated a clonal expansion index for each public chain from normalized within-repertoire ranks of inferred template counts. Generation probabilities in a later analysis came from a VDJ recombination model fitted to out-of-frame rearrangements, and those results were checked against IGoR. In a later analysis, hypergeometric tests were used to score TCR-TCR, TCR-HLA and TCR-CMV co-occurrence, with a repertoire-size bias correction applied to TCR pairs. A later analysis estimated false discovery rates by permuting HLA or CMV assignments 20 times. In a later analysis, co-occurring TCRs were grouped using DBSCAN, and TCRdist sequence similarity was added for clustering within HLA-allele-positive subsets. Repertoires with fewer than 30,000 or more than 120,000 public chains were left out of co-occurrence clustering, as were four to six repertoires with anomalous nucleotide sharing. The source is immuneACCESS, and TCRdb retained only in-frame sequences with V and J called. Part of the clones is not carried over; for the studies checked, unresolved V genes explain less than half of this, and the remainder is unexplained. The DNA was the basis for D and trimming; V, J and clone size are from that table. A total of about 110,000 clones appear in this sample, about 80% of them only once. 2.5% to 3% of the sample goes to the ten largest clones.

In this sample, this clone turned up a few times. Its antigen is unknown. Base quality data are lacking; no much larger clone is found one base away. The CDR3 spans 13 residues, from the cysteine through the phenylalanine. The DNA shown is the 39-base CDR3, in frame from base 1. Via the germline V gene, CDR1 is SQVTM and CDR2 ANQGSEA. Trimming costs V 6 bases and J 0 bases, and their ends lie 12 bases apart. Input material: PBMCs. The chain links TRBV29-1 with TRBJ2-7, and TRBD2 may be the D gene, going by 6 matching bases. The TCR sequence derives from a woman aged 60-75 years in good health and CMV-seropositive. Here is the DNA: TGCAGCGTCAGGGACTCTCTCTCCTACGAGCAGTACTTC. Translated, this gives CSVRDSLSYEQYF.